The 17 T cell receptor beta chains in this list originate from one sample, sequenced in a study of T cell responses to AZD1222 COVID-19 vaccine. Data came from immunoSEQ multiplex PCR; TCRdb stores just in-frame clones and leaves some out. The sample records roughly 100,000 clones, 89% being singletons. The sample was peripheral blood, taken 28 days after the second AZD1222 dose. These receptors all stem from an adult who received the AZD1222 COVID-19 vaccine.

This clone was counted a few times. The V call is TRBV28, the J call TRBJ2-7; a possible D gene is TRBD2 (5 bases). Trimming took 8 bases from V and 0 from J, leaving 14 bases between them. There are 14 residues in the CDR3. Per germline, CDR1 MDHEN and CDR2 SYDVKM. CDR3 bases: TGTGCCAGCGGGCGAGGGTGGGGCTCCTACGAGCAGTACTTC. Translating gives CASGRGWGSYEQYF.

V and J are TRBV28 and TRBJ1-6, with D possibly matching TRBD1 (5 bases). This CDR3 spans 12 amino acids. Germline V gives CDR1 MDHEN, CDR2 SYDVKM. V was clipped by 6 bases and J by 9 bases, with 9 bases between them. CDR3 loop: CASRNGGSPLHF. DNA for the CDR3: TGTGCCAGCAGAAACGGGGGTTCACCCCTCCACTTT.

The CDR3 DNA sequence: TGTGCCATCAGTGCCACTAGCGGGAGCACAGATACGCAGTATTTT. Its protein product is CAISATSGSTDTQYF. This chain joins TRBV10-3 and TRBJ2-3; 9 bases are a match to TRBD2. The CDR3 has 15 amino acids. CDR1 ENHRY and CDR2 SYGVKD come from the germline V gene. The ends lost 4 bases at V and 0 bases at J; junction bases unmatched: 2.

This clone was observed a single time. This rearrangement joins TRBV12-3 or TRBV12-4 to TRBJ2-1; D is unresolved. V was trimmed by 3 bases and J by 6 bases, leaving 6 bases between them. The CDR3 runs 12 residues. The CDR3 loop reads CASSFIVNEQFF. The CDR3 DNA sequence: TGTGCCAGCAGTTTCATTGTCAATGAGCAGTTCTTC.

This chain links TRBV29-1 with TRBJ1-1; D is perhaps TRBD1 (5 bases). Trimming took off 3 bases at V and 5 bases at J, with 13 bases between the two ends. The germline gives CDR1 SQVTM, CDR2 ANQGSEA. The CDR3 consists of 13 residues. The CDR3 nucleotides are TGCAGCGTTGATTTCCCAGGGAAGACTGAAGCTTTCTTT. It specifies CSVDFPGKTEAFF.

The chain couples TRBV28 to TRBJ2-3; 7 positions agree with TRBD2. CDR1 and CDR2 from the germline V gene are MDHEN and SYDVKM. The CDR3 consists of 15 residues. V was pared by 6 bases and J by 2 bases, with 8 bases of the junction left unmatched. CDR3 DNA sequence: TGTGCCAGCAGGCCCCGCGGGAGTCTCACAGATACGCAGTATTTT. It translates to CASRPRGSLTDTQYF.

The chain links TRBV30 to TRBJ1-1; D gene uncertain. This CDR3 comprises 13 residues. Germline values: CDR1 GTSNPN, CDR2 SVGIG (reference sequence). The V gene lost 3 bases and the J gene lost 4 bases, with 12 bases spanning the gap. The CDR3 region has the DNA TGTGCCTGGAGCGGAGGCGGATTCACTGAAGCTTTCTTT. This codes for CAWSGGGFTEAFF. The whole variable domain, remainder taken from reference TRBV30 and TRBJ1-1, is SQTIHQWPATLVQPVGSPLSLECTVEGTSNPNLYWYRQAAGRGLQLLFYSVGIGQISSEVPQNLSASRPQDRQFILSSKKLLLSDSGFYLCAWSGGGFTEAFFGQGTRLTVV.

CDR3 coding DNA: TGCGCCAGCAGCCAAGATTCCCTCGTCGGAGATACGCAGTATTTT. Amino acid sequence: CASSQDSLVGDTQYF. The chain links TRBV4-3 to TRBJ2-3; D remains unclear. CDR3 length equals 15 residues. The germline gives CDR1 LGHNA, CDR2 YSLEER. Trimming left V 0 bases short and J 5 bases short, with 12 bases between.

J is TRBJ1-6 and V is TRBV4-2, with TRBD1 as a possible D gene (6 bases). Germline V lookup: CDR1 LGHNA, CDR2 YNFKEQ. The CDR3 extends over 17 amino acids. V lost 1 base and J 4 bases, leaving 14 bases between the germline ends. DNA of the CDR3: TGTGCCAGCAGCCAAGTTGCAGGGGAGGGATATAATTCACCCCTCCACTTT. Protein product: CASSQVAGEGYNSPLHF.

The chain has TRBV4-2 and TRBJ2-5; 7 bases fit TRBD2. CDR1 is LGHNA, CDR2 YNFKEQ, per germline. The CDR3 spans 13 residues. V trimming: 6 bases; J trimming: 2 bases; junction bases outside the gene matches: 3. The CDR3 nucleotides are TGTGCCAGCAGGGGGACTACACAAGAGACCCAGTACTTC. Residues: CASRGTTQETQYF.

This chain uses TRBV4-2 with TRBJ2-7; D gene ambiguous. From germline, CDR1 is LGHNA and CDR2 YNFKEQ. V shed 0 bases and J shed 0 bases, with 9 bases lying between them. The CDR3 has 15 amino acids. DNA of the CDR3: TGTGCCAGCAGCCAAGAGTGGGGATCCTCCTACGAGCAGTACTTC. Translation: CASSQEWGSSYEQYF.

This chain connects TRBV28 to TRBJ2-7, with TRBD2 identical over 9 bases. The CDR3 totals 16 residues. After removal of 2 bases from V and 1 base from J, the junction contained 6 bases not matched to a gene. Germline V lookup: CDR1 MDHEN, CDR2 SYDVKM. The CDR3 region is CASSLVGLAKSYEQYF. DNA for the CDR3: TGTGCCAGCAGTTTAGTCGGACTAGCGAAGTCCTACGAGCAGTACTTC.

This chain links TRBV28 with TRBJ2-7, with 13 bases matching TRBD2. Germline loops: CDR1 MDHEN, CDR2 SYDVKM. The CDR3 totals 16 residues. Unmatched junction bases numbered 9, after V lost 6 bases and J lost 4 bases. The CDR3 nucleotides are TGTGCCAGCAGCCGACCTGGGACTAGCGGGGCTTACGAGCAGTACTTC. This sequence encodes CASSRPGTSGAYEQYF.

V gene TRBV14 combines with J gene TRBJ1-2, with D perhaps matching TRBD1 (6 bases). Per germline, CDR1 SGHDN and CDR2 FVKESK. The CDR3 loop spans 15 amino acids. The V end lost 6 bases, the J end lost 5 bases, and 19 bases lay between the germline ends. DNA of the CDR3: TGTGCCAGCAGTTTCACAGGGAACCCCATTTATGGCTACACCTTC. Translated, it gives CASSFTGNPIYGYTF.

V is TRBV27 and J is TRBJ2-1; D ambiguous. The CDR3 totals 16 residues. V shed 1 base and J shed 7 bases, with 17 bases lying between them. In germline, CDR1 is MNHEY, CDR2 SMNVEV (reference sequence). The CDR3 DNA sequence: TGTGCCAGCAGTTTATATGAGACTCTCCCCAGGAATGAGCAGTTCTTC. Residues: CASSLYETLPRNEQFF.

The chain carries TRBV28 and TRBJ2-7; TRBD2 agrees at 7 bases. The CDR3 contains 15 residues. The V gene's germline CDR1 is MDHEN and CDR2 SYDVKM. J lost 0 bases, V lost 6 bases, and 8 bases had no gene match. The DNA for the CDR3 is TGTGCCAGCAGATTCCAAGCGGGGAGCTCCTACGAGCAGTACTTC. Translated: CASRFQAGSSYEQYF. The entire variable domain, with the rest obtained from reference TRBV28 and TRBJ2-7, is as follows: DVKVTQSSRYLVKRTGEKVFLECVQDMDHENMFWYRQDPGLGLRLIYFSYDVKMKEKGDIPEGYSVSREKKERFSLILESASTNQTSMYLCASRFQAGSSYEQYFGPGTRLTVT.

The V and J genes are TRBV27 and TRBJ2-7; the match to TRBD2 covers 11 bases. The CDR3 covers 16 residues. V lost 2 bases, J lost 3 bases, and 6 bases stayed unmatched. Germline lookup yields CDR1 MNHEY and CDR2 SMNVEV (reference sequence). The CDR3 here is CASSLGSGTSGYEQYF. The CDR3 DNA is TGTGCCAGCAGTTTAGGGTCCGGGACTAGCGGCTACGAGCAGTACTTC.